This TCR beta chain stems from a study of shared clonotypes between healthy human individuals. As for the study in general: Each donor had three CD4 naive, three CD4 memory, two CD8 naive and one CD8 memory plate. Study conclusions and caveats: Shared across a few donors were roughly 4.8% of the naive CD4 clonotypes. Donors were few, which limited the genetic and exposure-history diversity represented.

Germline V gives CDR1 MRHNA, CDR2 SNTAGT. This CDR3 is built from 12 residues. Trimming took 6 bases from V and 7 from J, leaving 7 bases between them. Genomic DNA belonging to each subset was distributed in equal measure over several immunoSEQ plates. The method was immunoSEQ multiplex PCR; TCRdb's version includes in-frame clones alone and lacks a portion of them. This sample carries more than 2 million clones, just over 90% of them seen once, and the ten largest clones take about 1.7%. Naive CD8 isolation took CD45RO-negative cells positively selected for CCR7 and excluded terminally differentiated effector memory CD45RA+ cells. This clone was detected once. The antigen is not known.

The chain is built from TRBV6-4 and TRBJ1-6; D call uncertain. This receptor was taken from a man aged 18 to 29 in good health. Some clones in this sample may be carry-over from other donors' samples. Sequenced: naive CD8+ T cells from PBMCs. CDR3 sequence (DNA): TGTGCCAGCAGGGACGGGAATTCACCCCTCCACTTT. It yields the protein CASRDGNSPLHF.